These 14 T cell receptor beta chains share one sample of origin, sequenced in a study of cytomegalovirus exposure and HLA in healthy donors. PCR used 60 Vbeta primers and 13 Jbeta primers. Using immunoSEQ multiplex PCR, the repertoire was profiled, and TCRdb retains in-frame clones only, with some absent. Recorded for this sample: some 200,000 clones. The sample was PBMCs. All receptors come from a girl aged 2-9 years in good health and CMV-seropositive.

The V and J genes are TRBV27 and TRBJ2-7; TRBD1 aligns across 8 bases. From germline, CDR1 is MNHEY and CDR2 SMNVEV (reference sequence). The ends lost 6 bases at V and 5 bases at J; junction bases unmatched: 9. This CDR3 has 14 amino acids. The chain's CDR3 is CASSLGQGGNEQYF. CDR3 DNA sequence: TGTGCCAGCAGCCTTGGACAGGGAGGTAACGAGCAGTACTTC.

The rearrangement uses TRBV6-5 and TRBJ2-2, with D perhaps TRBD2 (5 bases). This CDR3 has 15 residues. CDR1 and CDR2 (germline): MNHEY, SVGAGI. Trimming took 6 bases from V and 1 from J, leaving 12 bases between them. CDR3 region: CASSPHGGNTGELFF. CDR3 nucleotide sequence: TGTGCCAGCAGCCCCCACGGAGGGAACACCGGGGAGCTGTTTTTT.

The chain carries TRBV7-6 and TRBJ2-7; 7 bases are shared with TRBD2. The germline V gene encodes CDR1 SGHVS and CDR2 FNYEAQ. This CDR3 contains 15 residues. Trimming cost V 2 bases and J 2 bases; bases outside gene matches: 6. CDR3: CASSLTAGRAYEQYF. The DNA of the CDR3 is TGTGCCAGCAGCTTAACAGCGGGAAGGGCCTACGAGCAGTACTTC.

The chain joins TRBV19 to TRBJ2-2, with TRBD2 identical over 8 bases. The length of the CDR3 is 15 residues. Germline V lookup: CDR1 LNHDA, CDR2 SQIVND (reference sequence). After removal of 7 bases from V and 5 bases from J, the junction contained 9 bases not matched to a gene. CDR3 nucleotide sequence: TGTGCCAGTATGAGCGGGAGTATTAGTACCGGGGAGCTGTTTTTT. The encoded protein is CASMSGSISTGELFF.

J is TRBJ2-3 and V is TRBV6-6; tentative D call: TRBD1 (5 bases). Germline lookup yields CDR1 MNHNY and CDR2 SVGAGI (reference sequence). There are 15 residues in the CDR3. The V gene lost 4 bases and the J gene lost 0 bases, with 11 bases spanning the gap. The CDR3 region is CASSLSQGSTDTQYF. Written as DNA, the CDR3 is TGTGCCAGCAGTTTGAGCCAGGGAAGCACAGATACGCAGTATTTT.

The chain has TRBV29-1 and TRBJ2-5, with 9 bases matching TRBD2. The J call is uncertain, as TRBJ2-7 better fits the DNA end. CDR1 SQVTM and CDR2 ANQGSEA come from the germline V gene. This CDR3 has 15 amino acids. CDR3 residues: CSVGGASGVSYEQYF. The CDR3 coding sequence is TGCAGCGTTGGAGGGGCTAGCGGGGTCTCCTACGAGCAGTACTTC.

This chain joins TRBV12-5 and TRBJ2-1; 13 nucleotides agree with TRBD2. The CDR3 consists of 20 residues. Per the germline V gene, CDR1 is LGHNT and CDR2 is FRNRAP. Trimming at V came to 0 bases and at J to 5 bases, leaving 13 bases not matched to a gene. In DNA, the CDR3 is TGTGCTAGTGGTTTGGTCACAGGGACTAGCGGGAACTATCCTGACAATGAGCAGTTCTTC. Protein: CASGLVTGTSGNYPDNEQFF.

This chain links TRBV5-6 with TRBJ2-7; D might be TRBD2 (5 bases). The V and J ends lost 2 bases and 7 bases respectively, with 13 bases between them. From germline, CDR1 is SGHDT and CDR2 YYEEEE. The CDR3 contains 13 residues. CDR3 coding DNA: TGTGCCAGCAGCTTTACACGGGGTCTGGAGCAGTACTTC. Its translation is CASSFTRGLEQYF. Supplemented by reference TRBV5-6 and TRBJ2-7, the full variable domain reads DAGVTQSPTHLIKTRGQQVTLRCSPKSGHDTVSWYQQALGQGPQFIFQYYEEEERQRGNFPDRFSGHQFPNYSSELNVNALLLGDSALYLCASSFTRGLEQYFGPGTRLTVT.

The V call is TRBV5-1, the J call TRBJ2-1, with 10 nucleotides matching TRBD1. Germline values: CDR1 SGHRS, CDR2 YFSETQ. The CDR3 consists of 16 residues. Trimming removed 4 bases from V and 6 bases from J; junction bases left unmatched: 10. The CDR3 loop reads CASSATGGLRANEQFF. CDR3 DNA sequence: TGCGCCAGCAGCGCGACAGGGGGCCTTCGTGCCAATGAGCAGTTCTTC. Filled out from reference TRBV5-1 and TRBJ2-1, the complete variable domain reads KAGVTQTPRYLIKTRGQQVTLSCSPISGHRSVSWYQQTPGQGLQFLFEYFSETQRNKGNFPGRFSGRQFSNSRSEMNVSTLELGDSALYLCASSATGGLRANEQFFGPGTRLTVL.

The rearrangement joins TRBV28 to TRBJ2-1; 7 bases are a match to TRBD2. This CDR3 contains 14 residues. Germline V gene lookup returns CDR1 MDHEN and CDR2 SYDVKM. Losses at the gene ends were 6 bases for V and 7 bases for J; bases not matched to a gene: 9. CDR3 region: CASRTPAGFNEQFF. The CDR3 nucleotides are TGTGCCAGCAGAACACCAGCGGGGTTTAATGAGCAGTTCTTC.

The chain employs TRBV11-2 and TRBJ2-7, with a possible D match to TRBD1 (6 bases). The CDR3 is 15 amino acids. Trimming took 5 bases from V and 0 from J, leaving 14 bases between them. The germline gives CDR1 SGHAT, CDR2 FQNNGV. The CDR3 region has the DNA TGTGCCAGCAGCCCCAGGGGCCAGAGCTCCTACGAGCAGTACTTC. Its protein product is CASSPRGQSSYEQYF.

The CDR3 spells CASTTRQGAVNQPQHF. The DNA of the CDR3 is TGTGCCAGTACCACTAGACAGGGAGCTGTTAATCAGCCCCAGCATTTT. The chain recombines TRBV19 with TRBJ1-5; 7 bases agree with TRBD1. The CDR3 sequence is 16 residues long. J gave up 4 bases and V 7 bases, and 13 bases lay outside the gene matches. Germline V gene lookup returns CDR1 LNHDA and CDR2 SQIVND (reference sequence).

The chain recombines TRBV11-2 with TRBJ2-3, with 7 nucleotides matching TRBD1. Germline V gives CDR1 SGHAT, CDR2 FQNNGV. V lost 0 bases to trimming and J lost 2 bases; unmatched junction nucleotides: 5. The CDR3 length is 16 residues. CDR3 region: CASSLDQQGVTDTQYF. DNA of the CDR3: TGTGCCAGCAGCTTAGATCAGCAGGGGGTCACAGATACGCAGTATTTT. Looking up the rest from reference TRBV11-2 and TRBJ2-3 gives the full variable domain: EAGVAQSPRYKIIEKRQSVAFWCNPISGHATLYWYQQILGQGPKLLIQFQNNGVVDDSQLPKDRFSAERLKGVDSTLKIQPAKLEDSAVYLCASSLDQQGVTDTQYFGPGTRLTVL.

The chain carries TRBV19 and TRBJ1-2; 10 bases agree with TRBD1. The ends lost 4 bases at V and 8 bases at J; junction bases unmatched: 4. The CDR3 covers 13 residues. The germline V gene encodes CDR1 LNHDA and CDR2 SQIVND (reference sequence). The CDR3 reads CASSRDRGEGYTF. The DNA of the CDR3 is TGTGCCAGTAGTAGGGACAGGGGTGAAGGCTACACCTTC.